One TCR beta chain is described in this entry. The target antigen is unknown. This entry belongs to a study of Ad26.COV2.S vaccination and SARS-CoV-2 variants. In the study overall: Doses of Ad26.COV2.S were injected into muscle once or twice, 56 days apart.

Study-level findings and limits: Spike-specific TCR breadth was greater after Ad26.COV2.S than placebo.

Repertoires were generated with immunoSEQ multiplex PCR, while TCRdb's copy carries only in-frame clones and drops some. Found here are roughly 320,000 clones, more than 75% of them singletons; the top ten hold 3.4%. Regarding treatment: roughly 20 received Ad26.COV2.S at low or high dose, single or two shots; about 5 received placebo; per-sample allocation not given. Following the first vaccine or placebo injection, samples were taken on day 63. This TCR came from a person aged 18-60 years who received the Ad26.COV2.S COVID-19 vaccine or a placebo. Sequencing was performed on peripheral blood, taken in a trial of Ad26.COV2.S vaccine versus placebo.

The CDR3 is CASSHRTGEVAEAFF. The CDR3, as DNA: TGTGCCAGCAGCCACCGGACAGGGGAGGTCGCTGAAGCTTTCTTT. This sequence joins TRBV5-4 and TRBJ1-1; 9 nucleotides line up with TRBD1. Looked up from germline, CDR1 is SGHNT and CDR2 is YYREEE (reference sequence). This CDR3 region has 15 residues. V lost 4 bases and J lost 6; bases outside the gene matches: 10.